The sequence of this T cell receptor (beta chain) was determined in a study of CXCR3 chemokines and chemotherapy response in bladder cancer (dated by TCRdb to about 2022). Regarding the study in general: The study set out to examine whether the activity of the CXCR3 chemokine system within tumors predicted response to chemotherapy in human bladder cancer.

Library preparation employed PCR. The sequencer listed for this sample is Illumina HiSeq 2500. In-frame beta chains were kept once TCRdb had trimmed the public reads at Q25 with fastp and called clones with MiXCR. Under each unique CDR3 protein, matching rows form one entry showing the most common genes and DNA. The sample table lists approximately 12,000 distinct CDR3 sequences, over 10% of them with a count of one. The top ten clonotypes cover roughly 26% of the sample. Its CDR3 holds 17 amino acids, cysteine through phenylalanine. Only the CDR3 DNA stays, 51 bases, in frame from base 1. V has 5 bases trimmed and J has 3 bases trimmed; junction bases matching no gene number 5. CDR1 and CDR2 are read off the germline V gene as MDHEN and SYDVKM. In its sample, this clonotype was seen many times. Its recognized antigen is unknown. No much larger clonotype is one base removed from it; base qualities were not supplied.

The sequence was obtained from a human donor with bladder cancer that did not respond to neoadjuvant chemotherapy. The specimen was taken from a patient whose treatment included neoadjuvant chemotherapy. In this chain, TRBV28 is recombined with TRBJ2-1; 15 of the junction bases match TRBD2. This receptor carries the CDR3 CASSLGLAGGHYNEQFF. The DNA is TGTGCCAGCAGTCTAGGACTAGCGGGAGGGCACTACAATGAGCAGTTCTTC.